The subject of this entry is one TCR beta chain. The data were obtained in a study of blood T cell repertoires in COVID-19. For the study at large: The samples span acute and convalescent COVID-19 from the United States, Italy and Spain. Sources were T cells, B-cell-depleted T cells, or PBMCs; the material itself was cDNA or gDNA.

The repertoire was sequenced with immunoSEQ multiplex PCR; TCRdb's copy has only in-frame clones and lacks some. The sample lists around 100,000 clones, 82% seen once, with 7% to 9.5% in the top ten. CDR1 is KGHSH, CDR2 LQKENI, per germline. The CDR3 sequence is 15 residues long. The V and J ends lost 3 bases and 6 bases respectively, with 17 bases between them. The genes are TRBV18 and TRBJ1-1; no clear D. The receptor comes from a man aged 70 or older with acute or convalescent COVID-19. The sample was peripheral blood. The CDR3 DNA is TGTGCCAGCTCACCGGCGAGTAGAGGGAAGGCTGAAGCTTTCTTT. Protein product: CASSPASRGKAEAFF.